This T cell receptor beta chain emerged from a study of siplizumab effects on memory and regulatory T cells. Sequencing was performed with immunoSEQ multiplex PCR; in TCRdb, only in-frame clones are kept and a portion is missing. Seen here are fewer than 100,000 clones, 85% to 95% observed once, and the top ten hold roughly 0.3%. The germline gives CDR1 LNHDA, CDR2 SQIVND (reference sequence). Trimming removed 5 bases from V and 7 bases from J, with 11 bases in between. The CDR3 extends over 12 amino acids. Study-level results: The alloreactive clones that mapped to unstimulated subsets made up only a minor fraction.

As to this clone: Its matching antigen is unknown.

Sequenced input: non-Treg CD4+ T cells sorted from blood. The sequence came from a human donor in good health. The chain recombines TRBV19 with TRBJ2-5, with D tentatively TRBD1 (6 bases). CDR3 in amino acids: CASSQGFMTQYF. The CDR3 nucleotides read TGTGCCAGTAGTCAGGGGTTTATGACCCAGTACTTC.